This passage covers 9 T cell receptor beta chains from one sample sequenced in a study of vaccination and CD4 T cells after COVID-19. What these receptors recognize is not known. Treatment specified: roughly 11-day PBMC culture with coronavirus spike peptide pools or control peptides (ViraFEST assay). Pre-COVID-19 pandemic sampling (2011-2018) yielded the unexposed donor's CD4+ T cells. Sequencing of DNA taken from cultured CD4+ T cells relied on the Oncomine TCR Beta short-read assay. From CD4+ T cells that had been cultured, genomic DNA was extracted. TCRdb passed the PCR reads through MiXCR, listing each CDR3 protein once. The sample has around 8,000 distinct CDR3 sequences, 32% seen once. The sequencing input was CD4+ T cells from blood, cultured in vitro. Receptors originate from a human donor in good health.

J is TRBJ2-5 and V is TRBV28; D is undetermined. Germline V gives CDR1 MDHEN, CDR2 SYDVKM. This CDR3 is 13 amino acids long. The ends were cut back, 8 bases at V and 2 bases at J, with 12 bases in the middle. The CDR3 sequence is CASAEGRQETQYF. The CDR3 DNA sequence: TGTGCCAGCGCGGAAGGTAGACAAGAGACCCAGTACTTC.

V is TRBV11-2 and J is TRBJ1-2; a possible D gene is TRBD1 (5 bases). The CDR3 is 13 amino acids. Germline-derived CDR1 and CDR2 are SGHAT and FQNNGV. V lost 0 bases to trimming and J lost 4 bases, with 6 bases between them. In nucleotides, the CDR3 is TGTGCCAGCAGCTTAGAAAGGGGCTATGGCTACACCTTC. Its translation is CASSLERGYGYTF. Based on the CDR3 plus reference TRBV11-2 and TRBJ1-2, the full variable domain is EAGVAQSPRYKIIEKRQSVAFWCNPISGHATLYWYQQILGQGPKLLIQFQNNGVVDDSQLPKDRFSAERLKGVDSTLKIQPAKLEDSAVYLCASSLERGYGYTFGSGTRLTVV.

The chain recombines TRBV5-1 with TRBJ2-5; 15 positions match TRBD2. The CDR3 is 16 amino acids. V trimming: 4 bases; J trimming: 5 bases; junction bases outside the gene matches: 6. Germline assignment: CDR1 SGHRS and CDR2 YFSETQ. CDR3 in amino acids: CASSPTGLAGGETQYF. CDR3 sequence (DNA): TGCGCCAGCAGCCCTACCGGACTAGCGGGAGGGGAGACCCAGTACTTC.

The chain couples TRBV4-1 to TRBJ1-1; D ambiguous. Germline loops: CDR1 MGHRA, CDR2 YSYEKL. Deletions cut 2 bases from V and 0 bases from J, with 7 bases between. The CDR3 runs 14 residues. The CDR3 region has the DNA TGCGCCAGCAGCCAACAGAGGTTGAACACTGAAGCTTTCTTT. It yields the protein CASSQQRLNTEAFF.

This sequence joins TRBV6-1 and TRBJ2-7; D possibly corresponds to TRBD2 (5 bases). This CDR3 is built from 15 residues. The V gene lost 6 bases and the J gene lost 3 bases, with 18 bases spanning the gap. The germline V gene has CDR1 MNHNS and CDR2 SASEGT. The CDR3 sequence: CASRLEPGGLYEQYF. The CDR3, as DNA: TGTGCCAGCAGACTCGAGCCGGGCGGGCTCTACGAGCAGTACTTC.

This clonotype has more than one count but fewer than ten. The rearrangement joins TRBV29-1 to TRBJ2-7; 7 bases map to TRBD1. The germline V gene has CDR1 SQVTM and CDR2 ANQGSEA. This CDR3 comprises 12 residues. The junction had 3 bases not matched to a gene; V was cut back by 4 bases and J by 3 bases. CDR3 sequence (DNA): TGCAGCGTTGGGGGACAGAGCTACGAGCAGTACTTC. Encoded protein: CSVGGQSYEQYF.

This clonotype has just a few counts. V is TRBV6-1 and J is TRBJ2-1; TRBD2 aligns across 7 bases. Germline assignment: CDR1 MNHNS and CDR2 SASEGT. V shed 9 bases and J 2 bases; nucleotides not matched to a gene: 7. This CDR3 comprises 14 residues. For the CDR3, the DNA is TGTGCCAGTCAGCGGGGTATCCCCTACAATGAGCAGTTCTTC. Encoded protein: CASQRGIPYNEQFF.

The rearrangement joins TRBV5-4 to TRBJ2-1; the D is unclear. This CDR3 has 15 residues. V lost 1 base to trimming and J lost 0 bases, with 8 bases between them. Germline loops: CDR1 SGHNT, CDR2 YYREEE (reference sequence). The CDR3 protein is CASSLSQSSYNEQFF. In nucleotides, the CDR3 is TGTGCCAGCAGCTTGAGCCAGAGCTCCTACAATGAGCAGTTCTTC.

The chain joins TRBV6-1 to TRBJ2-7, with 7 bases fitting TRBD1. Germline V gene sequence: CDR1 MNHNS, CDR2 SASEGT. The V segment lost 5 bases and the J segment 0 bases; nucleotides outside the gene matches: 4. CDR3 length: 14 amino acids. DNA of the CDR3: TGTGCCAGCAGTACCGGGACAGCCTCCTACGAGCAGTACTTC. This codes for CASSTGTASYEQYF.